Included here is one T cell receptor beta chain sequence, with context. Its antigen is unknown. V was cut by 0 bases and J by 1 base, with 7 bases left in between. The CDR3 is 14 residues long. Germline V gene sequence: CDR1 SGHNT, CDR2 YYREEE (reference sequence). The data belong to a study of T cell responses to AZD1222 COVID-19 vaccine. Study-level results: Across spike, vaccine-associated CD4 TCRs were found, dominant at 160-218 and 743-854. Per reports, nearly half of all spike-specific TCRs target regions that are unmutated in variants.

Measured with immunoSEQ multiplex PCR; TCRdb has only the in-frame clones, and not every one. The sample lists 100,000 to 150,000 clones, roughly 88% occurring once. The genes are TRBV5-4 and TRBJ2-5; D is uncertain. The receptor was derived from an adult in good health. Material: peripheral blood, obtained on day 0 of AZD1222 vaccination. The CDR3 DNA sequence: TGTGCCAGCAGCTTGGGTCAGGTCCAAGAGACCCAGTACTTC. As protein: CASSLGQVQETQYF.